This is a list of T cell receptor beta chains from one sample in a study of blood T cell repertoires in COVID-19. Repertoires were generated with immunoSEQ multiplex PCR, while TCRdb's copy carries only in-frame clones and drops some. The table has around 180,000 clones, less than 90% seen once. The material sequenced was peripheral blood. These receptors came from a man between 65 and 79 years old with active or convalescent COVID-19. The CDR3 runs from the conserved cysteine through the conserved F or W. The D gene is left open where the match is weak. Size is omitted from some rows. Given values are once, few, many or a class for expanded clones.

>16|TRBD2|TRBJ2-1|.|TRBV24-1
CATSDASGRTHNEQFF
TGTGCCACCAGTGATGCTAGCGGGAGAACCCACAATGAGCAGTTCTTC
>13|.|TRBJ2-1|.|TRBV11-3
CASSLDPAQEQFF
TGTGCCAGCAGCTTAGATCCCGCACAAGAGCAGTTCTTC
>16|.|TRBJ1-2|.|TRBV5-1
CASSLAQGFRNYGYTF
TGCGCCAGCAGCTTGGCCCAGGGATTTAGGAACTATGGCTACACCTTC
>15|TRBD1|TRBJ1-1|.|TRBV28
CASSSRGLVNTEAFF
TGTGCCAGCAGCTCCAGGGGGCTTGTGAACACTGAAGCTTTCTTT
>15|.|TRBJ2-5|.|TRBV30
CAWRGRGHFQETQYF
TGTGCCTGGCGTGGGCGGGGCCATTTCCAAGAGACCCAGTACTTC
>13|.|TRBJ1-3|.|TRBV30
CAWAGNSGNTIYF
TGTGCCTGGGCCGGAAACAGTGGAAACACCATATATTTT
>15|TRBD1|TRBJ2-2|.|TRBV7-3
CASRQGQVGTGELFF
TGTGCCAGCAGGCAAGGACAGGTCGGGACCGGGGAGCTGTTTTTT
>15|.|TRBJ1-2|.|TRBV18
CASSPSRDPGGGYTF
TGTGCCAGCTCACCATCACGGGACCCCGGGGGTGGCTACACCTTC
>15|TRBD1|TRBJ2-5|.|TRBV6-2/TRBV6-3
CASSYEGAGRETQYF
TGTGCCAGCAGTTACGAGGGGGCCGGTAGAGAGACCCAGTACTTC
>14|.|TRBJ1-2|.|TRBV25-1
CASGGTAPNYGYTF
TGTGCCAGCGGCGGGACGGCCCCAAACTATGGCTACACCTTC
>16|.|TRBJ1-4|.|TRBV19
CASRGGVGATNEKLFF
TGTGCCAGTAGAGGCGGCGTAGGGGCAACTAATGAAAAACTGTTTTTT
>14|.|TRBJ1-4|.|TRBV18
CASSLRPAVGKLFF
TGTGCCAGCTCACTTCGACCGGCGGTTGGAAAACTGTTTTTT
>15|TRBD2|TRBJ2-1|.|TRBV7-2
CASSFTGTRDNEQFF
TGTGCCAGCAGCTTTACCGGGACTAGGGACAATGAGCAGTTCTTC
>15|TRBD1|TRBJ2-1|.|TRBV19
CASCRLGQGAREQFF
TGTGCCAGTTGTAGGTTAGGGCAGGGGGCAAGGGAGCAGTTCTTC
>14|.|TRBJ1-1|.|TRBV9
CASSQQFMNTEAFF
TGTGCCAGCAGCCAACAGTTCATGAACACTGAAGCTTTCTTT
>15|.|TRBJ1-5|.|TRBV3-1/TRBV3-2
CASSFWTRPTQPQHF
TGTGCCAGCAGCTTCTGGACTCGCCCAACTCAGCCCCAGCATTTT
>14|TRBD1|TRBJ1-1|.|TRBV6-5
CASAMTGRNTEAFF
TGTGCCAGCGCAATGACAGGGAGGAACACTGAAGCTTTCTTT
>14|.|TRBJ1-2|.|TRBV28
CASSLSGSGYGYTF
TGTGCCAGCAGTTTGTCGGGGTCTGGCTATGGCTACACCTTC
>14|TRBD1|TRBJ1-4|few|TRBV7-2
CASSSRTGGEKLFF
TGTGCCAGCAGCTCGCGGACAGGGGGTGAAAAACTGTTTTTT
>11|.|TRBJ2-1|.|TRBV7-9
CASSGAAEQFF
TGTGCCAGCAGCGGAGCGGCCGAGCAGTTCTTC
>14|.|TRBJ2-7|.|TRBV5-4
CASSLMAPTYEQYF
TGTGCCAGCAGCTTAATGGCTCCCACCTACGAGCAGTACTTC
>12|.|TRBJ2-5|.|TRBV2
CASSRGQETQYF
TGTGCCAGCAGCCGGGGGCAAGAGACCCAGTACTTC
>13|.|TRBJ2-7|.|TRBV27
CASSLRQSYEQYF
TGTGCCAGCAGTCTAAGACAGAGCTACGAGCAGTACTTC
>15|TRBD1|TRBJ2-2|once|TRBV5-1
CASSLVTGAGGELFF
TGCGCCAGCAGCTTGGTTACAGGGGCAGGCGGGGAGCTGTTTTTT
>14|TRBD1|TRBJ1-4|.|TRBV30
CAWNTGQGDEKLFF
TGTGCCTGGAATACTGGACAGGGTGACGAAAAACTGTTTTTT
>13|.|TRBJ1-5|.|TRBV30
CAWSVYNNQPQHF
TGTGCCTGGAGTGTATACAACAATCAGCCCCAGCATTTT